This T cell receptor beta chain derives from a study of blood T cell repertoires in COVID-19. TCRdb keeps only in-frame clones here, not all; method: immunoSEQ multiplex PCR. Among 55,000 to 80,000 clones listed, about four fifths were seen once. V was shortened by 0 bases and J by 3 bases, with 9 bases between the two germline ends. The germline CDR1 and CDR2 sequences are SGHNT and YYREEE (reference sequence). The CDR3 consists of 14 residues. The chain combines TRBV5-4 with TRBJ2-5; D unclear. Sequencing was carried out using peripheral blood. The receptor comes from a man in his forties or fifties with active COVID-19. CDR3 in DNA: TGTGCCAGCAGCTTGGAAACTCCCGAAGAGACCCAGTACTTC. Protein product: CASSLETPEETQYF.